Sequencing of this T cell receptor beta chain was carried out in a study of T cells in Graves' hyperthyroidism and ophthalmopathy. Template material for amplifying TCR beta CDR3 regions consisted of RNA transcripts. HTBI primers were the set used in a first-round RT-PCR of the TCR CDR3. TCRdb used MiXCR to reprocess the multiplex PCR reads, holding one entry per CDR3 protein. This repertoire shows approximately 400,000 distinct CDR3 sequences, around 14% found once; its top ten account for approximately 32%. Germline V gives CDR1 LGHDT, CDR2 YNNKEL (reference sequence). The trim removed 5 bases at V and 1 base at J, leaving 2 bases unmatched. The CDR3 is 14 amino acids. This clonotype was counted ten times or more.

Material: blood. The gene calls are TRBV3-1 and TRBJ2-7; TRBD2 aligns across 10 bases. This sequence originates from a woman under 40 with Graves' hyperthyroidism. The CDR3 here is CASSVAGGSYEQYF. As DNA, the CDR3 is TGTGCCAGCAGCGTAGCGGGAGGTTCCTACGAGCAGTACTTC.